These 8 T cell receptor beta chains originate from one sample sequenced in a study of blood T cell repertoires in COVID-19. The protocol was immunoSEQ multiplex PCR, while the TCRdb copy is restricted to in-frame clones and leaves out a portion. Here the sample spans over 150,000 clones, around nine tenths being singletons. The sequenced material came from peripheral blood. All receptors come from a woman under 30 who had recovered from COVID-19.

J is TRBJ2-7 and V is TRBV3-1 (or the pseudogene TRBV3-2); D is uncertain. The CDR3 is 13 amino acids. Germline V CDR1 and CDR2: LGHDT, YNNKEL (reference sequence). V lost 1 base, J lost 3 bases, and 7 bases lay in between. CDR3: CASSQALRYEQYF. CDR3 DNA: TGTGCCAGCAGCCAAGCTCTACGCTACGAGCAGTACTTC.

This clone was seen only once. The chain uses TRBV7-6 and TRBJ2-3, with 12 bases aligning to TRBD2. The CDR3 has 18 amino acids. V lost 4 bases and J lost 6; bases outside the gene matches: 14. Germline assignment: CDR1 SGHVS and CDR2 FNYEAQ. The CDR3 loop is CASSSVGPTSGSVDTQYF. In DNA form, the CDR3 reads TGTGCCAGCAGCTCCGTGGGCCCGACTAGCGGGAGTGTCGATACGCAGTATTTT.

The chain joins TRBV9 to TRBJ2-1; 9 bases align to TRBD2. V lost 4 bases, J lost 8 bases, and 10 bases stayed unmatched. Germline CDR1 SGDLS, CDR2 YYNGEE. The CDR3 loop spans 15 amino acids. The CDR3 protein is CASSTRTSVFDEQFF. The DNA of the CDR3 is TGTGCCAGCAGCACTCGGACTAGCGTATTCGATGAGCAGTTCTTC.

Note on this clone: Other nucleotide sequences in the sample specify the same CDR3. The chain links TRBV18 to TRBJ1-1; D uncertain. The germline V and J ends were trimmed by 6 bases and 1 base, with 9 bases remaining between them. In germline, CDR1 is KGHSH, CDR2 LQKENI. The CDR3 covers 13 residues. CDR3 protein: CASSQTGNTEAFF. In nucleotides, the CDR3 is TGTGCCAGCTCCCAAACCGGGAACACTGAAGCTTTCTTT. Drawing the rest from reference TRBV18 and TRBJ1-1, the complete variable domain is NAGVMQNPRHLVRRRGQEARLRCSPMKGHSHVYWYRQLPEEGLKFMVYLQKENIIDESGMPKERFSAEFPKEGPSILRIQQVVRGDSAAYFCASSQTGNTEAFFGQGTRLTVV.

This chain uses TRBV6-2 or TRBV6-3 with TRBJ1-2; TRBD1 aligns across 9 bases. V lost 2 bases and J lost 5; bases outside the gene matches: 3. Germline assignment: CDR1 MNHEY and CDR2 SVGEGT. CDR3 length: 14 amino acids. The CDR3 nucleotides read TGTGCCAGCAGTTACGACAGGGGGAGTTATGGCTACACCTTC. This codes for CASSYDRGSYGYTF.

V is TRBV6-1 and J is TRBJ2-1, with D perhaps TRBD1 (5 bases). V shed 1 base and J shed 5 bases, with 12 bases lying between them. This CDR3 comprises 15 residues. Germline V CDR1 and CDR2: MNHNS, SASEGT. CDR3 sequence (DNA): TGTGCCAGCAGTGAAGGGGGCATTAAAGACAATGAGCAGTTCTTC. Protein sequence: CASSEGGIKDNEQFF.

The J gene is TRBJ2-5, the V gene TRBV3-1 (or the pseudogene TRBV3-2); unclear D gene. Germline CDR1 reads LGHDT; CDR2 reads YNNKEL (reference sequence). CDR3 length: 13 amino acids. Trimming cost V 0 bases and J 4 bases, with 6 bases left between them. The CDR3 DNA reads as TGTGCCAGCAGCCAAGATAGCAGAGAGACCCAGTACTTC. Its translation: CASSQDSRETQYF.

The chain has TRBV5-1 and TRBJ2-7, with D hard to call. The CDR3 sequence is 14 residues long. V lost 2 bases, J lost 0 bases, and 9 bases lay in between. In germline, CDR1 is SGHRS, CDR2 YFSETQ. In nucleotides, the CDR3 is TGCGCCAGCAGCTTATCAGGTGTCTCCTACGAGCAGTACTTC. Its translation: CASSLSGVSYEQYF.